A single sample is the source of the 30 T cell receptor beta chains below, sequenced in a study of cytomegalovirus exposure and HLA in healthy donors. The study ran its PCR with 60 Vbeta and 13 Jbeta primers. Using immunoSEQ multiplex PCR, the repertoire was profiled, and TCRdb retains in-frame clones only, with some absent. The repertoire holds about 220,000 clones, with about 80% as singletons. What was sequenced was PBMCs. The receptors here all came from a man between 18 and 29 years old in good health and CMV-seronegative.

The CDR3 sequence is CASSPWSGAQETQYF. The CDR3 DNA sequence: TGTGCCAGCAGCCCCTGGAGCGGGGCCCAAGAGACCCAGTACTTC. The chain joins TRBV11-2 to TRBJ2-5; 7 bases are shared with TRBD2. The germline gives CDR1 SGHAT, CDR2 FQNNGV. V lost 5 bases, J lost 1 base, and 7 bases stayed unmatched. This CDR3 region has 15 residues.

In this sample, this clone turned up a few times. The rearrangement uses TRBV6-6 and TRBJ2-5; 8 bases line up with TRBD2. The last part of the DNA fits TRBJ2-7 better; the J call may be wrong. The CDR3 loop spans 15 amino acids. Germline CDR1 reads MNHNY; CDR2 reads SVGAGI (reference sequence). The CDR3 protein is CASSFPGLDFYEQYF. CDR3 bases: TGTGCCAGCAGTTTCCCGGGACTAGATTTCTACGAGCAGTACTTC.

The V and J genes are TRBV18 and TRBJ1-2, with D possibly matching TRBD1 (5 bases). The germline gives CDR1 KGHSH, CDR2 LQKENI. V lost 4 bases to trimming and J lost 8 bases, with 14 bases between them. CDR3 size: 13 residues. The DNA for the CDR3 is TGTGCCAGCTCACTTCGGAGGGGCGAGGGCTACACCTTC. It encodes CASSLRRGEGYTF.

The chain combines TRBV5-4 with TRBJ2-1, with D perhaps TRBD2 (5 bases). Per germline, CDR1 SGHNT and CDR2 YYREEE (reference sequence). Trimming left V 0 bases short and J 5 bases short, with 9 bases between. This CDR3 comprises 14 residues. CDR3 DNA sequence: TGTGCCAGCAGCTTGGGCGGGCCGAACAATGAGCAGTTCTTC. It translates to CASSLGGPNNEQFF. Supplemented by reference TRBV5-4 and TRBJ2-1, the full variable domain reads ETGVTQSPTHLIKTRGQQVTLRCSSQSGHNTVSWYQQALGQGPQFIFQYYREEENGRGNFPPRFSGLQFPNYSSELNVNALELDDSALYLCASSLGGPNNEQFFGPGTRLTVL.

This clone was found a few times. The chain couples TRBV2 to TRBJ2-1; 9 bases map to TRBD1. The CDR3 consists of 12 residues. The germline gives CDR1 SNHLY, CDR2 FYNNEI. V shed 6 bases, J shed 8 bases, and the junction held 2 bases outside the gene matches. The CDR3 spells CASRRTGDEQFF. DNA of the CDR3: TGTGCCAGCAGGAGGACAGGGGATGAGCAGTTCTTC.

This rearrangement joins TRBV5-1 to TRBJ2-7, with TRBD1 matching over 9 bases. The germline CDR1 and CDR2 sequences are SGHRS and YFSETQ. The CDR3 extends over 14 amino acids. V shed 6 bases, J shed 6 bases, and the junction held 10 bases outside the gene matches. The CDR3 is CASKTGTGSIEQYF. CDR3 DNA: TGCGCCAGCAAGACCGGGACAGGGAGTATCGAGCAGTACTTC.

The chain combines TRBV7-8 with TRBJ1-2; 9 bases map to TRBD1. The CDR3 runs to 15 residues. Unmatched junction bases numbered 8, after V lost 5 bases and J lost 4 bases. Germline V lookup: CDR1 SGHVS, CDR2 FQNEAQ. CDR3 residues: CASSPQGANSYGYTF. CDR3 DNA: TGTGCCAGCAGCCCACAGGGGGCCAATAGCTATGGCTACACCTTC.

This clone was detected a few times. The chain recombines TRBV7-6 with TRBJ1-1; 11 nucleotides align to TRBD1. This CDR3 spans 16 amino acids. With 1 base clipped from V and 5 bases from J, the junction kept 6 bases outside the gene matches. Germline values: CDR1 SGHVS, CDR2 FNYEAQ. The chain's CDR3 is CASSLVGQGAGTEAFF. The CDR3 DNA sequence: TGTGCCAGCAGCTTAGTAGGACAGGGGGCCGGAACTGAAGCTTTCTTT.

The chain carries TRBV7-9 and TRBJ2-7, with 7 positions matching TRBD1. This CDR3 has 15 amino acids. The junction had 6 bases not matched to a gene; V was cut back by 0 bases and J by 4 bases. Germline lookup yields CDR1 SEHNR and CDR2 FQNEAQ (reference sequence). The CDR3 reads CASSLAQGERYEQYF. CDR3 DNA: TGTGCCAGCAGCTTAGCGCAGGGGGAGCGTTACGAGCAGTACTTC.

Comment on this clone: In the same sample, other DNA sequences code for this CDR3. This sequence joins TRBV7-3 and TRBJ2-3; 9 nucleotides match TRBD2. The CDR3 is 16 amino acids. V was clipped by 1 base and J by 1 base; unmatched bases: 3. Germline V gene data show CDR1 as SGHTA and CDR2 as FQGTGA. CDR3 in amino acids: CASSLRAGGGTDTQYF. The CDR3 bases are TGTGCCAGCAGCTTAAGAGCGGGAGGCGGCACAGATACGCAGTATTTT.

The chain recombines TRBV27 with TRBJ2-1, with 13 bases identical to TRBD2. CDR1 and CDR2 from the germline V gene are MNHEY and SMNVEV (reference sequence). V gave up 7 bases and J gave up 8 bases; unmatched junction bases: 11. The CDR3 sequence is 16 residues long. The CDR3 nucleotides are TGTGCCAGCACCAATTCCGGGACTAGCGGGGTCCATGAGCAGTTCTTC. Translated: CASTNSGTSGVHEQFF.

The J gene is TRBJ1-1, the V gene TRBV5-1, with 8 bases aligning to TRBD1. J lost 4 bases, V lost 0 bases, and 20 bases had no gene match. Germline lookup yields CDR1 SGHRS and CDR2 YFSETQ. This CDR3 spans 20 amino acids. The CDR3 DNA reads TGCGCCAGCAGCTTGGCCATTAGGACAGGGTTTGGGTTAGTGGTCACTGAAGCTTTCTTT. Protein product: CASSLAIRTGFGLVVTEAFF.

The rearrangement joins TRBV6-5 to TRBJ1-1; 9 bases line up with TRBD1. The CDR3 length is 15 residues. V gave up 5 bases and J gave up 11 bases; unmatched junction bases: 15. Germline CDR1 reads MNHEY; CDR2 reads SVGAGI. This CDR3 reads CASSHGTGRVEKAFF. CDR3 DNA: TGTGCCAGCAGTCACGGGACAGGGCGCGTCGAGAAGGCTTTCTTT.

V and J are TRBV6-1 and TRBJ2-7, with 7 bases identical to TRBD1. With 7 bases clipped from V and 7 bases from J, the junction kept 4 bases outside the gene matches. The CDR3 consists of 11 residues. Germline CDR1 MNHNS, CDR2 SASEGT. The CDR3 bases are TGTGCCAGCACGACAGGGCGGGAGCAGTACTTC. Amino acids: CASTTGREQYF.

The V call is TRBV19, the J call TRBJ2-1; D possibly corresponds to TRBD1 (5 bases). V lost 3 bases and J lost 6, with 9 bases in between. Germline CDR1 reads LNHDA; CDR2 reads SQIVND (reference sequence). The CDR3 contains 13 residues. CDR3 sequence reads: CASSMGRGNEQFF. CDR3 DNA: TGTGCCAGTAGTATGGGGCGTGGCAATGAGCAGTTCTTC.

CDR3 loop: CASSVELGQGSKNIQYF. CDR3 DNA sequence: TGTGCCAGCAGCGTAGAGTTGGGACAGGGATCGAAAAACATTCAGTACTTC. This chain joins TRBV9 and TRBJ2-4, with TRBD1 identical over 9 bases. Per germline, CDR1 SGDLS and CDR2 YYNGEE. This CDR3 comprises 17 residues. Unmatched junction bases numbered 8, after V lost 0 bases and J lost 4 bases. The full variable domain, rest sourced from reference TRBV9 and TRBJ2-4, is DSGVTQTPKHLITATGQRVTLRCSPRSGDLSVYWYQQSLDQGLQFLIQYYNGEERAKGNILERFSAQQFPDLHSELNLSSLELGDSALYFCASSVELGQGSKNIQYFGAGTRLSVL.

This clone was detected only once. The rearrangement links TRBV5-3 to TRBJ2-2, with 7 nucleotides matching TRBD1. TRBV5-3 carries the ORF label, with uncertain function. This CDR3 has 16 residues. After removal of 2 bases from V and 1 base from J, the junction contained 5 bases not matched to a gene. CDR3 DNA: TGTGCCAGAAGCTTTGGGACAGAACTGAACACCGGGGAGCTGTTTTTT. Translation gives CARSFGTELNTGELFF.

The rearrangement uses TRBV5-1 and TRBJ1-1; D is uncertain. Germline V CDR1 and CDR2: SGHRS, YFSETQ. The ends were cut back, 0 bases at V and 1 base at J, with 13 bases in the middle. The CDR3 sequence is 16 residues long. The CDR3 DNA is TGCGCCAGCAGCTTGGAGAGGGTTCACAGGAACACTGAAGCTTTCTTT. It translates to CASSLERVHRNTEAFF.

In regard to this clone: Additional DNA sequences in this sample encode the identical CDR3. The chain joins TRBV2 to TRBJ2-7; 8 bases map to TRBD1. J was trimmed by 4 bases and V by 6 bases; bases with no gene match: 2. The CDR3 runs 12 residues. In germline, CDR1 is SNHLY, CDR2 FYNNEI. CDR3 amino acids: CASRDRVYEQYF. The CDR3 nucleotides are TGTGCCAGCAGGGACAGGGTGTACGAGCAGTACTTC. The whole variable domain, filled in from reference TRBV2 and TRBJ2-7, reads EPEVTQTPSHQVTQMGQEVILRCVPISNHLYFYWYRQILGQKVEFLVSFYNNEISEKSEIFDDQFSVERPDGSNFTLKIRSTKLEDSAMYFCASRDRVYEQYFGPGTRLTVT.

This clone was seen more than once but under ten times. J is TRBJ1-3 and V is TRBV11-2; 7 bases match TRBD1. This CDR3 is 17 amino acids long. V lost 0 bases, J lost 5 bases, and 10 bases stayed unmatched. Per germline, CDR1 SGHAT and CDR2 FQNNGV. The CDR3 coding sequence is TGTGCCAGCAGCTTAGATCAGGAGGGGGCTCTAAGAAACACCATATATTTT. This gives the protein CASSLDQEGALRNTIYF.

This clone was seen only a few times. Additional DNA sequences in this sample encode the identical CDR3. This rearrangement joins TRBV19 to TRBJ2-3; 7 positions match TRBD1. The J segment lost 1 base and the V segment lost 3 bases, leaving 1 base of the junction unmatched. CDR3 length: 14 residues. The germline gives CDR1 LNHDA, CDR2 SQIVND (reference sequence). The CDR3 coding sequence is TGTGCCAGTAGTATTGGGACAGGCACAGATACGCAGTATTTT. Protein product: CASSIGTGTDTQYF.

The chain recombines TRBV7-3 with TRBJ2-3; 8 bases agree with TRBD2. The CDR3 loop spans 17 amino acids. J gave up 4 bases and V 1 base, and 10 bases lay outside the gene matches. Germline V gene sequence: CDR1 SGHTA, CDR2 FQGTGA. The CDR3 sequence: CASSLIAGSGTPDTQYF. In nucleotides, the CDR3 is TGTGCCAGCAGCTTAATAGCAGGTAGCGGGACGCCAGATACGCAGTATTTT.

The chain couples TRBV16 to TRBJ2-7; TRBD2 is a possible D gene (7 bases). Per the germline V gene, CDR1 is KGHSY and CDR2 is FQNENV. This CDR3 comprises 14 residues. Trimming pared 4 bases from V and 5 bases from J, leaving 15 bases between. CDR3 residues: CASSLRGARDEQYF. The CDR3 DNA reads TGTGCCAGCAGCCTCCGGGGGGCGCGCGACGAGCAGTACTTC.

The chain combines TRBV11-2 with TRBJ2-7; D perhaps matches TRBD1 (5 bases). Germline-derived CDR1 and CDR2 are SGHAT and FQNNGV. Trimming stripped 4 bases from V and 3 bases from J, with 13 bases between. CDR3 size: 14 residues. The CDR3 here is CASSSRVRGYEQYF. CDR3 sequence (DNA): TGTGCCAGCAGCTCCCGGGTTAGGGGCTACGAGCAGTACTTC.

V is TRBV28 and J is TRBJ2-2; 11 nucleotides agree with TRBD1. The CDR3 covers 14 residues. Germline V lookup: CDR1 MDHEN, CDR2 SYDVKM. Trimming cost V 7 bases and J 6 bases; bases outside gene matches: 4. The CDR3 DNA reads TGTGCCAGCACAGGGACAGGGGGGGCCGGGGAGCTGTTTTTT. Its protein is CASTGTGGAGELFF.

The chain joins TRBV18 to TRBJ2-1; 7 positions match TRBD2. V was pared by 2 bases and J by 6 bases, with 7 bases of the junction left unmatched. The CDR3 loop spans 15 amino acids. In germline, CDR1 is KGHSH, CDR2 LQKENI. CDR3 loop: CASSPYAGEPNEQFF. CDR3 bases: TGTGCCAGCTCACCATACGCGGGAGAACCCAATGAGCAGTTCTTC.

The chain recombines TRBV5-1 with TRBJ2-1; 9 nucleotides match TRBD2. CDR1 and CDR2 (germline): SGHRS, YFSETQ. The J segment lost 4 bases and the V segment lost 0 bases, leaving 5 bases of the junction unmatched. This CDR3 has 16 residues. CDR3 region: CASSLGTSVYYNEQFF. The CDR3 coding sequence is TGCGCCAGCAGCTTGGGGACTAGCGTATATTACAATGAGCAGTTCTTC.

In DNA form, the CDR3 reads TGTGCCAGCAGAAACAGGGGAAGGGACTATGGCTACACCTTC. It encodes CASRNRGRDYGYTF. The chain recombines TRBV6-1 with TRBJ1-2, with TRBD1 identical over 7 bases. The junction had 7 bases not matched to a gene; V was cut back by 6 bases and J by 3 bases. This CDR3 comprises 14 residues. The germline gives CDR1 MNHNS, CDR2 SASEGT.

The chain is built from TRBV7-2 and TRBJ1-5, with D possibly being TRBD1 (5 bases). V gave up 1 base and J gave up 3 bases, with 10 bases separating them. The CDR3 runs to 15 residues. Per germline, CDR1 SGHTA and CDR2 FQGNSA. The CDR3 region has the DNA TGTGCCAGCAGCTTAGAAACAGGCTCCAATCAGCCCCAGCATTTT. It translates to CASSLETGSNQPQHF.

The CDR3 DNA reads TGTGCCAGCAAGGGGACTAGCGGGAGGGAGCAGTTCTTC. Translating it yields CASKGTSGREQFF. This chain joins TRBV6-6 and TRBJ2-1; TRBD2 matches at 15 bases. V trimming: 7 bases; J trimming: 10 bases; junction bases outside the gene matches: 2. This CDR3 is built from 13 residues. Germline V gene lookup returns CDR1 MNHNY and CDR2 SVGAGI (reference sequence).